One sample yielded the 29 T cell receptor beta chains listed below, sequenced in a study of blood T cell repertoires in COVID-19. The repertoire was sequenced with immunoSEQ multiplex PCR; TCRdb's copy has only in-frame clones and lacks some. Of over 250,000 clones detected, 80% to 95% appear once; the ten largest clones hold approximately 2.5%. The sample comprised peripheral blood. These receptors all come from a person in their late teens or twenties with COVID-19, enrolled during active disease.

V is TRBV5-6 and J is TRBJ1-4; D is uncertain. This CDR3 is built from 14 residues. The ends were cut back, 1 base at V and 0 bases at J, with 4 bases in the middle. The V gene's germline CDR1 is SGHDT and CDR2 YYEEEE. The CDR3 loop is CASSLIATNEKLFF. The CDR3 coding sequence is TGTGCCAGCAGCTTGATAGCAACTAATGAAAAACTGTTTTTT.

V is TRBV19 and J is TRBJ2-7, with D tentatively TRBD2 (6 bases). Germline assignment: CDR1 LNHDA and CDR2 SQIVND (reference sequence). This CDR3 contains 14 residues. V was clipped by 3 bases and J by 3 bases, with 12 bases between them. CDR3 residues: CASSIGGSHYEQYF. The CDR3 region has the DNA TGTGCCAGTAGTATTGGGGGGAGCCACTACGAGCAGTACTTC.

The rearrangement uses TRBV5-1 and TRBJ1-1; D is perhaps TRBD1 (6 bases). Germline lookup yields CDR1 SGHRS and CDR2 YFSETQ. Trimming took off 2 bases at V and 4 bases at J, with 9 bases between the two ends. The CDR3 contains 13 residues. The DNA for the CDR3 is TGCGCCAGCAGCTTCTCACAGGGCACTGAAGCTTTCTTT. Translation gives CASSFSQGTEAFF.

The genes are TRBV20-1 and TRBJ2-5, with a possible D match to TRBD2 (6 bases). The CDR3 is 11 residues long. V lost 7 bases, J lost 4 bases, and 10 bases lay in between. Germline assignment: CDR1 DFQATT and CDR2 SNEGSKA (reference sequence). As DNA, the CDR3 is TGCAGTGTAGCGGTTCGAGAGACCCAGTACTTC. Amino acid sequence: CSVAVRETQYF.

J is TRBJ2-7 and V is TRBV11-2; D remains unclear. V lost 1 base, J lost 3 bases, and 10 bases lay in between. CDR3 length: 14 amino acids. CDR1 and CDR2 (germline): SGHAT, FQNNGV. The CDR3 nucleotides read TGTGCCAGCAGCTTAGGAGGATCCGTCTACGAGCAGTACTTC. This codes for CASSLGGSVYEQYF.

V is TRBV5-1 and J is TRBJ2-3; 7 nucleotides align to TRBD1. The CDR3 is made up of 15 amino acids. V lost 2 bases to trimming and J lost 4 bases; unmatched junction nucleotides: 7. The germline V gene encodes CDR1 SGHRS and CDR2 YFSETQ. CDR3 sequence reads: CASSLTGVLPDTQYF. For the CDR3, the DNA is TGCGCCAGCAGCTTAACAGGGGTCCTCCCAGATACGCAGTATTTT.

This chain joins TRBV5-1 and TRBJ2-5, with D maybe TRBD1 (6 bases). Looked up from germline, CDR1 is SGHRS and CDR2 is YFSETQ. The CDR3 loop spans 16 amino acids. V shed 2 bases and J shed 5 bases, with 19 bases lying between them. The CDR3: CASSFNLLRQGETQYF. CDR3 bases: TGCGCCAGCAGCTTTAATTTACTACGGCAGGGGGAGACCCAGTACTTC.

The chain is built from TRBV1 and TRBJ2-5; TRBD2, the table's D call, lacks a check against the DNA. TRBV1 is classified as a pseudogene. This CDR3 has 19 residues. CDR3 nucleotides: TGCACCAGCAGCCAAGAGAATGGGCGGACTAGCGGAGAACAAGAGACCCAGTACTTC. The encoded protein is CTSSQENGRTSGEQETQYF.

This clone was detected only a few times. The V and J genes are TRBV6-1 and TRBJ1-2, with a weak D call TRBD1 (6 bases). The V end lost 2 bases, the J end lost 7 bases, and 17 bases lay between the germline ends. Germline CDR1 reads MNHNS; CDR2 reads SASEGT. The CDR3 covers 15 residues. The DNA for the CDR3 is TGTGCCAGCAGTGAAAGGGGGTATGGACGTGGTGGCTACACCTTC. Encoded protein: CASSERGYGRGGYTF.

This clone was seen a single time. CDR3 in DNA: TGTGCCAGCAGTGGGTTGGCGGGGGCAGATACGCAGTATTTT. This gives the protein CASSGLAGADTQYF. V is TRBV25-1 and J is TRBJ2-3, with TRBD2 matching 7 bases. The V gene's germline CDR1 is MGHDK and CDR2 SYGVNS. Germline trimming cut 4 bases from V and 4 bases from J; bases unmatched to any gene: 5. The CDR3 sequence is 14 residues long.

This clone has only a few counts. J is TRBJ1-3 and V is TRBV30; tentatively, D is TRBD1 (5 bases). Germline CDR1 and CDR2: GTSNPN and SVGIG (reference sequence). This CDR3 comprises 11 residues. V shed 8 bases and J shed 5 bases, with 10 bases lying between them. The CDR3 is CAGNRRNTIYF. The CDR3, as DNA: TGTGCCGGGAACAGGAGAAACACCATATATTTT. Combining the CDR3 with reference TRBV30 and TRBJ1-3 gives the whole variable domain SQTIHQWPATLVQPVGSPLSLECTVEGTSNPNLYWYRQAAGRGLQLLFYSVGIGQISSEVPQNLSASRPQDRQFILSSKKLLLSDSGFYLCAGNRRNTIYFGEGSWLTVV.

The gene calls are TRBV5-1 and TRBJ2-3, with 9 bases identical to TRBD2. Germline V gives CDR1 SGHRS, CDR2 YFSETQ. The CDR3 sequence is 16 residues long. J was trimmed by 0 bases and V by 4 bases; bases with no gene match: 6. The CDR3 region is CASSLLGLASTDTQYF. The CDR3 DNA is TGCGCCAGCAGCCTTTTAGGACTAGCGAGCACAGATACGCAGTATTTT.

The V and J genes are TRBV5-4 and TRBJ1-5, with D perhaps matching TRBD1 (6 bases). This CDR3 is built from 15 residues. Germline V gene lookup returns CDR1 SGHNT and CDR2 YYREEE (reference sequence). With 2 bases removed from V and 9 bases from J, the gap between germline ends came to 18 bases. The CDR3 DNA is TGTGCCAGCAGCTTAGATCGGGGGGGCGGAGGGCCCCAGCATTTT. As protein: CASSLDRGGGGPQHF.

The rearrangement uses TRBV25-1 and TRBJ1-6, with 7 bases aligning to TRBD1. The CDR3 has 14 residues. V gave up 1 base and J gave up 9 bases; unmatched junction bases: 3. The V gene's germline CDR1 is MGHDK and CDR2 SYGVNS. For the CDR3, the DNA is TGTGCCAGCAGTGAATCAGGGGGTAGTTCACCCCTCCACTTT. Translating it yields CASSESGGSSPLHF.

The V call is TRBV7-9, the J call TRBJ2-7; 9 nucleotides match TRBD1. The germline V gene encodes CDR1 SEHNR and CDR2 FQNEAQ (reference sequence). J lost 1 base, V lost 2 bases, and 6 bases had no gene match. The CDR3 covers 16 residues. CDR3 sequence: CASSLTWTGESYEQYF. The CDR3 DNA sequence: TGTGCCAGCAGCTTAACGTGGACAGGGGAGTCCTACGAGCAGTACTTC.

The V call is TRBV7-8, the J call TRBJ2-1; D remains unclear. The CDR3 covers 13 residues. Per germline, CDR1 SGHVS and CDR2 FQNEAQ. V was cut by 2 bases and J by 9 bases, with 11 bases left in between. The CDR3 DNA follows: TGTGCCAGCAGCTTATGGGCGCTCGGTGAGCAGTTCTTC. As protein: CASSLWALGEQFF.

This chain connects TRBV13 to TRBJ2-1; TRBD2 is a possible D gene (6 bases). Germline CDR1 and CDR2: PRHDT and FYEKMQ (reference sequence). This CDR3 contains 16 residues. V lost 2 bases, J lost 6 bases, and 17 bases lay in between. CDR3 amino acids: CASSLIGAGRINEQFF. The CDR3 DNA is TGTGCCAGCAGCTTAATCGGTGCAGGGAGGATCAATGAGCAGTTCTTC.

The CDR3: CASSASQGSAANYGYTF. The CDR3 region has the DNA TGTGCCAGCAGTGCTAGCCAGGGGAGCGCAGCCAACTATGGCTACACCTTC. The chain recombines TRBV6-1 with TRBJ1-2; TRBD1 might be the D (6 bases). The CDR3 is 17 residues long. Per the germline V gene, CDR1 is MNHNS and CDR2 is SASEGT. V lost 4 bases and J 2 bases, leaving 20 bases between the germline ends.

The CDR3 DNA reads as TGTGCCAGCATACTTCAGGAGGTGGACGAAAAACTGTTTTTT. It encodes CASILQEVDEKLFF. The genes are TRBV2 and TRBJ1-4; D remains ambiguous. Germline CDR1 is SNHLY and CDR2 is FYNNEI. The CDR3 spans 14 residues. The ends were cut back, 7 bases at V and 8 bases at J, with 17 bases in the middle.

The genes are TRBV2 and TRBJ2-7, with D unresolved. This CDR3 spans 14 amino acids. The germline V gene encodes CDR1 SNHLY and CDR2 FYNNEI. The V gene lost 4 bases and the J gene lost 4 bases, with 14 bases spanning the gap. CDR3 sequence (DNA): TGTGCCAGCAGTGTTTGGGCAGGTCGGTACGAGCAGTACTTC. Amino acids: CASSVWAGRYEQYF.

The chain recombines TRBV6-6 with TRBJ1-1, with 7 bases aligning to TRBD1. Germline CDR1 MNHNY, CDR2 SVGAGI (reference sequence). The CDR3 is 12 amino acids. The trim removed 7 bases at V and 11 bases at J, leaving 10 bases unmatched. In DNA, the CDR3 is TGTGCCAGCACCCCAGTAGGGACAGCGGCTTTCTTT. Protein product: CASTPVGTAAFF.

The chain couples TRBV28 to TRBJ2-2, with D perhaps TRBD1 (5 bases). The CDR3 runs to 16 residues. Germline lookup yields CDR1 MDHEN and CDR2 SYDVKM. The V end was cut by 3 bases, the J end by 4 bases, with 15 bases between. CDR3 DNA sequence: TGTGCCAGCAGTTTTTTACAACAGGTCCTCACCGGGGAGCTGTTTTTT. It yields the protein CASSFLQQVLTGELFF. Full variable domain (remainder filled in from reference TRBV28 and TRBJ2-2): DVKVTQSSRYLVKRTGEKVFLECVQDMDHENMFWYRQDPGLGLRLIYFSYDVKMKEKGDIPEGYSVSREKKERFSLILESASTNQTSMYLCASSFLQQVLTGELFFGEGSRLTVL.

V is TRBV27 and J is TRBJ2-2; D unclear. Germline V lookup: CDR1 MNHEY, CDR2 SMNVEV (reference sequence). The CDR3 runs to 15 residues. The V gene lost 3 bases and the J gene lost 1 base, with 9 bases spanning the gap. The CDR3 region is CASSFLSVNTGELFF. The CDR3 DNA is TGTGCCAGCAGTTTTCTTTCTGTGAACACCGGGGAGCTGTTTTTT.

The gene calls are TRBV19 and TRBJ2-1; D is ambiguous. V gave up 5 bases and J gave up 3 bases, with 5 bases separating them. This CDR3 spans 12 amino acids. Looked up from germline, CDR1 is LNHDA and CDR2 is SQIVND (reference sequence). CDR3 DNA sequence: TGTGCCAGTAGTGTCTACTACAATGAGCAGTTCTTC. Amino acid sequence: CASSVYYNEQFF.

The rearrangement uses TRBV6-5 and TRBJ2-5; TRBD2 might be the D (7 bases). V dropped 7 bases and J dropped 4 bases, with 16 bases sitting between them. This CDR3 is 14 amino acids long. Germline V gene data show CDR1 as MNHEY and CDR2 as SVGAGI. Written as DNA, the CDR3 is TGTGCCAGCACTCGGTTTAGGGGGGGAGAGACCCAGTACTTC. Translation gives CASTRFRGGETQYF.

The chain joins TRBV5-1 to TRBJ2-7; tentatively, D is TRBD2 (6 bases). V lost 2 bases and J lost 5, with 14 bases in between. This CDR3 is 14 amino acids long. From germline, CDR1 is SGHRS and CDR2 YFSETQ. The CDR3 bases are TGCGCCAGCAGCTTAGGTGGAGCGGGCCACGAGCAGTACTTC. The encoded protein is CASSLGGAGHEQYF.

The count of this clone is one. The V and J genes are TRBV2 and TRBJ2-7, with D uncertain. The CDR3 spans 12 residues. From germline, CDR1 is SNHLY and CDR2 FYNNEI. Trimming left V 3 bases short and J 5 bases short, with 8 bases between. The chain's CDR3 is CASSDRGDEQYF. CDR3 nucleotides: TGTGCCAGCAGTGATCGAGGTGACGAGCAGTACTTC.

V gene TRBV7-2 combines with J gene TRBJ1-3; D may be TRBD1 (6 bases). This CDR3 has 18 residues. Deletions cut 1 base from V and 2 bases from J, with 18 bases between. Per the germline V gene, CDR1 is SGHTA and CDR2 is FQGNSA. The CDR3 sequence is CASSLGFSGAVAGNTIYF. The CDR3 bases are TGTGCCAGCAGCTTAGGCTTCTCAGGGGCAGTCGCTGGAAACACCATATATTTT.

The chain recombines TRBV27 with TRBJ2-5, with 8 bases fitting TRBD2. V lost 4 bases, J lost 7 bases, and 2 bases stayed unmatched. Germline-derived CDR1 and CDR2 are MNHEY and SMNVEV (reference sequence). The CDR3 covers 12 residues. In nucleotides, the CDR3 is TGTGCCAGCAGTTCCCGGGAGGGGACCCAGTACTTC. Encoded protein: CASSSREGTQYF.